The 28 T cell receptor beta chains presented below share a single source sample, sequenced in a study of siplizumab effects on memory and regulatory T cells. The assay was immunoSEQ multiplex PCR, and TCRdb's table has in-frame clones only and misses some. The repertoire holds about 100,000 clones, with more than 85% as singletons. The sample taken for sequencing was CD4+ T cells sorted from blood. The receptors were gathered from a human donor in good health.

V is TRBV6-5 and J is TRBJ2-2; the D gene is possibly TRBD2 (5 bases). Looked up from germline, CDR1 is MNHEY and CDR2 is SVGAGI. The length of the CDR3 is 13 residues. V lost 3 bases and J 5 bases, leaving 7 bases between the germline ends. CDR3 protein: CASSYKRTGELFF. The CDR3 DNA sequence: TGTGCCAGCAGTTATAAGCGGACCGGGGAGCTGTTTTTT.

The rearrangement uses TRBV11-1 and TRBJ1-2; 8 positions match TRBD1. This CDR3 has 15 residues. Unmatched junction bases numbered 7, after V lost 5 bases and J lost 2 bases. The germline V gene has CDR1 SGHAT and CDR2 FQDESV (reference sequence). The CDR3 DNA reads TGTGCCAGCAGCCCGAGGACAGGGCAGAACTATGGCTACACCTTC. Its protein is CASSPRTGQNYGYTF. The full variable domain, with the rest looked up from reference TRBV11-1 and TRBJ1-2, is EAEVAQSPRYKITEKSQAVAFWCDPISGHATLYWYRQILGQGPELLVQFQDESVVDDSQLPKDRFSAERLKGVDSTLKIQPAELGDSAMYLCASSPRTGQNYGYTFGSGTRLTVV.

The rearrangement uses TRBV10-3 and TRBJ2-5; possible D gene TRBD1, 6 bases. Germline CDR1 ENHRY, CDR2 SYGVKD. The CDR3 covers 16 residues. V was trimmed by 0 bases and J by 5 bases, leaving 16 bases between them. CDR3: CAISESTTGREETQYF. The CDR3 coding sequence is TGTGCCATCAGTGAGTCGACGACAGGCAGGGAGGAGACCCAGTACTTC.

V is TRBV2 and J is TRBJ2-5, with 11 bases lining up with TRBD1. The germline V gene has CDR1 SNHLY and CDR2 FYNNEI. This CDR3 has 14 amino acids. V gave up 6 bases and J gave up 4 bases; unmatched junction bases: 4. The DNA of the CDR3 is TGTGCCAGCAGCCCCGGGACAGGGGGAGAGACCCAGTACTTC. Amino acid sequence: CASSPGTGGETQYF. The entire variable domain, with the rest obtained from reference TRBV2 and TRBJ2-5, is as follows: EPEVTQTPSHQVTQMGQEVILRCVPISNHLYFYWYRQILGQKVEFLVSFYNNEISEKSEIFDDQFSVERPDGSNFTLKIRSTKLEDSAMYFCASSPGTGGETQYFGPGTRLLVL.

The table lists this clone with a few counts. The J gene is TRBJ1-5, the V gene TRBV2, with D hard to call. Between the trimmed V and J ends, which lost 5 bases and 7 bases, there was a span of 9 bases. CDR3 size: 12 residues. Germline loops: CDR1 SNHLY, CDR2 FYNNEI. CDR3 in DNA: TGTGCCAGCAGTAACGATTTACAGCCCCAGCATTTT. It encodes CASSNDLQPQHF.

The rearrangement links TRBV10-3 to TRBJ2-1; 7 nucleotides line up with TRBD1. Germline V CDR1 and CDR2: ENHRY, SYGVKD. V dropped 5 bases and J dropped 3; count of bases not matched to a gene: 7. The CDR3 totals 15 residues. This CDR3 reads CAISSGTENYNEQFF. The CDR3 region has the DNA TGTGCCATCAGTTCCGGGACAGAGAACTACAATGAGCAGTTCTTC.

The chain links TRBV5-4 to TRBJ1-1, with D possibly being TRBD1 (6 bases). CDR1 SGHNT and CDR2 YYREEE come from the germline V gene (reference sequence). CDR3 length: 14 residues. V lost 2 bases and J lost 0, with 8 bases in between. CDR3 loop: CASSFRGVNTEAFF. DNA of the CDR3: TGTGCCAGCAGCTTCAGGGGCGTGAACACTGAAGCTTTCTTT. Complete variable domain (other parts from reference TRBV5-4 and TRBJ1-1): ETGVTQSPTHLIKTRGQQVTLRCSSQSGHNTVSWYQQALGQGPQFIFQYYREEENGRGNFPPRFSGLQFPNYSSELNVNALELDDSALYLCASSFRGVNTEAFFGQGTRLTVV.

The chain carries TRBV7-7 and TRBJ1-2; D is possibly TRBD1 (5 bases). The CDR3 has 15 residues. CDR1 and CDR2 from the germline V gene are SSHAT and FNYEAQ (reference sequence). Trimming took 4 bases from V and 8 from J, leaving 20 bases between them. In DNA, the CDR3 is TGTGCCAGCAGCTGGTACCGGGACGCCTCCCTAGGCTACACCTTC. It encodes CASSWYRDASLGYTF.

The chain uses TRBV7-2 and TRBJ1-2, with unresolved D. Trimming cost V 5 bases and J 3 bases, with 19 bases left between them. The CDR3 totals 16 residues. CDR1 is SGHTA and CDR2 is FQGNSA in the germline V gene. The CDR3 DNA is TGTGCCAGCAGCCGAATCCCTAAACCGGATTACTATGGCTACACCTTC. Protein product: CASSRIPKPDYYGYTF.

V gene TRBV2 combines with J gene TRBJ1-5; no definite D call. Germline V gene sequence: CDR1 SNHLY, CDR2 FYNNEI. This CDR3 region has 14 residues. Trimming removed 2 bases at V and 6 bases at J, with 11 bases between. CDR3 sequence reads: CASSESTRTQPQHF. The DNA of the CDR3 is TGTGCCAGCAGTGAATCGACAAGAACTCAGCCCCAGCATTTT.

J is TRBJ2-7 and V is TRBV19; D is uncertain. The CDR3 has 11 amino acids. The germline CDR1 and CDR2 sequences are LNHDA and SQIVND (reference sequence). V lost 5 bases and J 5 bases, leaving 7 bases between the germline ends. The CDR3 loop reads CASSRFDEQYF. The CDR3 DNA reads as TGTGCCAGTAGTCGTTTCGACGAGCAGTACTTC.

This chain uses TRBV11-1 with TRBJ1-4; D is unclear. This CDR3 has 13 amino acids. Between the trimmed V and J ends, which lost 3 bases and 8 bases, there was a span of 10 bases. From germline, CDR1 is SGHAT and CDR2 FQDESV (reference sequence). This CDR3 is CASSFGEREKLFF. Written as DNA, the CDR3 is TGTGCCAGCAGCTTCGGGGAAAGAGAAAAACTGTTTTTT.

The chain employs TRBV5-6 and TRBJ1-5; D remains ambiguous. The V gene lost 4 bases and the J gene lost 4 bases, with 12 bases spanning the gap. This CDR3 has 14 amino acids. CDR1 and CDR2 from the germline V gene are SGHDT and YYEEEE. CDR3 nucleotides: TGTGCCAGCAGCACGGAAGGTCGGAATCAGCCCCAGCATTTT. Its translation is CASSTEGRNQPQHF.

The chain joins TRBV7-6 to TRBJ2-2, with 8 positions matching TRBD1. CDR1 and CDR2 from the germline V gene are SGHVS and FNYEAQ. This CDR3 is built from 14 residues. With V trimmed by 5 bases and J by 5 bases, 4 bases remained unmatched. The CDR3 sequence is CASSETGETGELFF. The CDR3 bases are TGTGCCAGCAGCGAGACAGGGGAGACCGGGGAGCTGTTTTTT.

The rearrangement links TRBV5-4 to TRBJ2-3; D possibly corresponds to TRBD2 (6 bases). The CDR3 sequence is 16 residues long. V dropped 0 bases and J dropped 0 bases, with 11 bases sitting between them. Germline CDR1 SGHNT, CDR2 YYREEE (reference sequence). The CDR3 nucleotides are TGTGCCAGCAGCTTGGATCCTAGCGCCAGCACAGATACGCAGTATTTT. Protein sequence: CASSLDPSASTDTQYF.

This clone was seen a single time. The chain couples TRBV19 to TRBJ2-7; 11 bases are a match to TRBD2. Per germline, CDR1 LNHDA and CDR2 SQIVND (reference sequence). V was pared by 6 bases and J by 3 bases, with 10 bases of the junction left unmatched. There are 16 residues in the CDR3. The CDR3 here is CASRVASGGPSYEQYF. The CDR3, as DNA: TGTGCCAGTAGAGTGGCTAGCGGGGGGCCGAGCTACGAGCAGTACTTC. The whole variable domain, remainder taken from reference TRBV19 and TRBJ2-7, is DGGITQSPKYLFRKEGQNVTLSCEQNLNHDAMYWYRQDPGQGLRLIYYSQIVNDFQKGDIAEGYSVSREKKESFPLTVTSAQKNPTAFYLCASRVASGGPSYEQYFGPGTRLTVT.

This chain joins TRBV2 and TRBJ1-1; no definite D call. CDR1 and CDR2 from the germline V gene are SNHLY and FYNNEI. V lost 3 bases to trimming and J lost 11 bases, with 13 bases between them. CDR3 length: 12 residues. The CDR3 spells CASSEVGGRAFF. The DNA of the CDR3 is TGTGCCAGCAGTGAGGTGGGTGGGAGGGCTTTCTTT.

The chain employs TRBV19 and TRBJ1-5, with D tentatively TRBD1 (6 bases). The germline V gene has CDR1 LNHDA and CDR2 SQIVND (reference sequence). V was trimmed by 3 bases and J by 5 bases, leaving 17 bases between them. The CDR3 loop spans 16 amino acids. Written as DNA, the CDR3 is TGTGCCAGTAGTATCGACAAACAGGGAGCCTATCAGCCCCAGCATTTT. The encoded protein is CASSIDKQGAYQPQHF.

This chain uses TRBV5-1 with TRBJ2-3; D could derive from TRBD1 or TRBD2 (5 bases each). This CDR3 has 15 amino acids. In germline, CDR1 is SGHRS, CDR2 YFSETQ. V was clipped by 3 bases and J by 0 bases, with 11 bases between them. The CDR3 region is CASSYTGTSTDTQYF. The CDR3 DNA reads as TGCGCCAGCAGCTATACCGGGACCAGCACAGATACGCAGTATTTT.

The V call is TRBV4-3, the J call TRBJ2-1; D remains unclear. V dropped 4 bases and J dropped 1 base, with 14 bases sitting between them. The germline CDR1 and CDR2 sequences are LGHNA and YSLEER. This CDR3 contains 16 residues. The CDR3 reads CASSLEPSQSYNEQFF. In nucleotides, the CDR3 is TGCGCCAGCAGCCTTGAGCCATCCCAGTCCTACAATGAGCAGTTCTTC.

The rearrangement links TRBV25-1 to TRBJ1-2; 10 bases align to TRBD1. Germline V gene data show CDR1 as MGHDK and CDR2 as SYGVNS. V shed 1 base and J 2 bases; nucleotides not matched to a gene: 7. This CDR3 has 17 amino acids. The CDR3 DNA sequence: TGTGCCAGCAGTGAATCCCCCGGGACAGGGGAGAACTATGGCTACACCTTC. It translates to CASSESPGTGENYGYTF.

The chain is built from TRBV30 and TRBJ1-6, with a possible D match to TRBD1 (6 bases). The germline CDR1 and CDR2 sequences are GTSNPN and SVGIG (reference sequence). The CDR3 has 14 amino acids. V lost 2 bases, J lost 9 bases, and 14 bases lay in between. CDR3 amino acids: CAWSREGVSSPLHF. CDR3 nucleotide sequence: TGTGCCTGGAGTCGGGAGGGGGTGTCTTCACCCCTCCACTTT.

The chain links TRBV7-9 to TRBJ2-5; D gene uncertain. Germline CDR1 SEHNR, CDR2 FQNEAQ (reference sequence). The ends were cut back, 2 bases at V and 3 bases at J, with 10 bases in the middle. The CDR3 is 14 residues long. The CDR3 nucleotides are TGTGCCAGCAGCTTATCTTCTAGGAAAGAGACCCAGTACTTC. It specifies CASSLSSRKETQYF.

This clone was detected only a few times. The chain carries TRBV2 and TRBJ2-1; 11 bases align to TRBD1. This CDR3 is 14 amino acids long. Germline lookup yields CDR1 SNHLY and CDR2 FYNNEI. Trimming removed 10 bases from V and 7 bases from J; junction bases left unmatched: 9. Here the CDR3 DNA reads TGTGCCACAACCGGGACAGGGGGTTTAAATGAGCAGTTCTTC. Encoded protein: CATTGTGGLNEQFF.

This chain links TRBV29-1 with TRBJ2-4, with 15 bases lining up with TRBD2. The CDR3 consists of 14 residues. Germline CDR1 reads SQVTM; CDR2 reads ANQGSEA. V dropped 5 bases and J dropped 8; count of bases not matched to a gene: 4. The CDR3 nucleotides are TGCAGCGTTCGGACTAGCGGGGGGGGCGACATTCAGTACTTC. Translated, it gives CSVRTSGGGDIQYF.

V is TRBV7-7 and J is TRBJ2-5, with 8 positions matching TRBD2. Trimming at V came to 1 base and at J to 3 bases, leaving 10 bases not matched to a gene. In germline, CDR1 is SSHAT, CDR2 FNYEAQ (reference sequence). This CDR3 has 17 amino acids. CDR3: CASSLVEGRGAEETQYF. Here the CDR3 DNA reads TGTGCCAGCAGCTTAGTGGAGGGGCGGGGGGCTGAAGAGACCCAGTACTTC. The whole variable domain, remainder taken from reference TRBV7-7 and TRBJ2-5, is GAGVSQSPRYKVTKRGQDVTLRCDPISSHATLYWYQQALGQGPEFLTYFNYEAQPDKSGLPSDRFSAERPEGSISTLTIQRTEQRDSAMYRCASSLVEGRGAEETQYFGPGTRLLVL.

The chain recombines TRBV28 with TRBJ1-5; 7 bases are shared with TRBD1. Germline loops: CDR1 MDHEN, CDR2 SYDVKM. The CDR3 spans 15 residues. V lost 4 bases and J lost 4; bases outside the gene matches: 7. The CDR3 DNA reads TGTGCCAGCAGTTCGACAGGGACAAGTAATCAGCCCCAGCATTTT. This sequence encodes CASSSTGTSNQPQHF.

For the CDR3, the DNA is TGTGCCAGTACCCTTGAAACCGGGACAGGGAGAAATTCACCCCTCCACTTT. It codes for CASTLETGTGRNSPLHF. J is TRBJ1-6 and V is TRBV19, with TRBD1 matching 9 bases. Germline V gene data show CDR1 as LNHDA and CDR2 as SQIVND (reference sequence). The CDR3 length is 17 residues. V lost 7 bases to trimming and J lost 7 bases; unmatched junction nucleotides: 14.